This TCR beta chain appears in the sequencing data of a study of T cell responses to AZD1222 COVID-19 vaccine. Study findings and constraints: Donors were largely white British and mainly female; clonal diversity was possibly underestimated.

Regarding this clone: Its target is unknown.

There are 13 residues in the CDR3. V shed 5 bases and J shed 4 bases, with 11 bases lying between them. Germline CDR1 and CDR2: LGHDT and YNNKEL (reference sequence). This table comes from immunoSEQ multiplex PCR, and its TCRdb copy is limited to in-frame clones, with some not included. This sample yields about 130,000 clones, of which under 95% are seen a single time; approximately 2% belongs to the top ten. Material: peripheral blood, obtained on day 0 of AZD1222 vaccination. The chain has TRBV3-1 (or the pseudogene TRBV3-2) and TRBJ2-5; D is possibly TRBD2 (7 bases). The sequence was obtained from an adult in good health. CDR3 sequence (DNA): TGTGCCAGCAGCACGGGGGGCCGAGAGACCCAGTACTTC. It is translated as CASSTGGRETQYF.